This TCR beta chain was recorded in a study of T-cell reconstitution after alpha-beta-depleted transplantation in children. General study points: Some patients' high day-60 TCRbeta diversity was traced to surviving recipient T cells and thymic progenitors. By one year post-transplant, T-cell counts and diversity largely arose from T cells that were newly produced.

Many counts were recorded for this clonotype. Its antigen is not identified. Library preparation (for TCRbeta) was performed with unique molecular identifiers. TCRdb reprocessed the PCR reads with MiXCR, giving one entry per CDR3 protein. The data hold around 270,000 distinct CDR3 sequences, with over 7.5% observed a single time. This CDR3 is 15 amino acids long. Germline-derived CDR1 and CDR2 are ENHRY and SYGVKD. After removal of 6 bases from V and 5 bases from J, the junction contained 10 bases not matched to a gene. The clonotype comes from a female patient between 2 and 15 years old who had a stem cell transplant for Fanconi anemia, so the T cells may come from the graft donor. The starting material was peripheral blood, obtained 360 days after TCRalphabeta/CD19-depleted stem cell transplant. This chain links TRBV10-3 with TRBJ2-7; 10 bases match TRBD1. The CDR3 is CAIREAGQGHHEQYF. The CDR3, as DNA: TGTGCCATCAGAGAAGCGGGACAGGGGCACCACGAGCAGTACTTC.